Listed below are T cell receptor beta chains from one sample, sequenced in a study of shared clonotypes between healthy human individuals. Only in-frame clones appear in the TCRdb table, and some are missing; sequencing was by immunoSEQ multiplex PCR. The sample yields approximately 1.1 million clones, around 82% seen once. Material: memory CD4+ T cells from PBMCs. The receptors stem from a man in his late teens or twenties in good health. Some clones in this sample may be carry-over from other donors' samples. Each CDR3 is given with its conserved first and last residue.

V gene	J gene	CDR3 protein
TRBV4-1	TRBJ2-1	CASHTGTSILGSYNEQFF
TRBV5-4	TRBJ2-5	CASSNLAGQETQYF
TRBV4-3	TRBJ2-5	CASSQDYLLQETQYF
TRBV5-1	TRBJ2-1	CASSVASGTGGLGEQFF
TRBV1	TRBJ2-7	CTSSQRGRRVASYEQYF
TRBV5-4	TRBJ1-1	CASSLAHTNTEAFF
TRBV11-1	TRBJ2-1	CASSLSTGSVASGNNEQFF
TRBV7-9	TRBJ1-5	CASSPGQDQPQHF
TRBV6-5	TRBJ2-6	CASTKVSSGANVLTF
TRBV10-3	TRBJ1-5	CAISVGGDQPQHF
TRBV28	TRBJ1-1	CASSTYTEAFF
TRBV10-3	TRBJ2-1	CATAAAEPYNEQFF
TRBV19	TRBJ2-4	CASSITYSLAKNIQYF
TRBV6-1	TRBJ2-1	CASTRGTLGGDEQFF